The source of this TCR beta chain is a study of liver allograft versus peripheral blood T cells. Study-level information: Recipients' peripheral blood supplied the T cell receptor repertoires against which those in transplanted livers were compared. Findings of the study overall: Liver allograft and peripheral blood T cell receptor repertoires reportedly differed.

As to this clonotype: The antigen remains unidentified.

TCRdb reprocessed the reads via MiXCR and lists one record per CDR3 protein. This table holds some 4,000 distinct CDR3 sequences, roughly 18% found once. CDR3 size: 13 residues. With 1 base removed from V and 9 bases from J, the gap between germline ends came to 10 bases. Per the germline V gene, CDR1 is SEHNR and CDR2 is FQNEAQ (reference sequence). The V and J genes are TRBV7-9 and TRBJ2-1, with no clear D. The receptor's source is a human patient who had a liver transplant. Some T cells may trace back to the graft donor. The DNA for the CDR3 is TGTGCCAGCAGCTTAGGTGTAGTCGGTGAGCAGTTCTTC. It is translated as CASSLGVVGEQFF.